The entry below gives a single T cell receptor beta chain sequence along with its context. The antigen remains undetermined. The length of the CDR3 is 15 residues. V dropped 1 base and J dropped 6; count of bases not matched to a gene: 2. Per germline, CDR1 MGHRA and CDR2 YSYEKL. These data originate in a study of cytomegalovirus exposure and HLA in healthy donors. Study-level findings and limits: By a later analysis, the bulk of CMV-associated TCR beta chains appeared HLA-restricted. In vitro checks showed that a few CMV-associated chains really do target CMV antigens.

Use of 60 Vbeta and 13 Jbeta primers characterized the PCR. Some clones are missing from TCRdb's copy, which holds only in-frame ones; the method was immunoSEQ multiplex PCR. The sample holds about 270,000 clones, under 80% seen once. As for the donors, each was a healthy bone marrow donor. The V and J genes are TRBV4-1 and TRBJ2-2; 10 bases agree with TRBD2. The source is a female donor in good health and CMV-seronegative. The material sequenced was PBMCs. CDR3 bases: TGCGCCAGCAGCCAAGGACTAGCGGGCGCCGGGGAGCTGTTTTTT. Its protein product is CASSQGLAGAGELFF.